One sample yielded the 2 T cell receptor beta chains listed below, sequenced in a study of blood T cell repertoires in COVID-19. Produced via immunoSEQ multiplex PCR; TCRdb's table is partial and in-frame only. The sample consists of about 80,000 clones, roughly 80% of them appearing once. Sequencing used peripheral blood. The receptor source for this set is a woman between 65 and 79 years old with acute or convalescent COVID-19.

The rearrangement links TRBV3-1 (or the pseudogene TRBV3-2) to TRBJ2-1, with 10 bases matching TRBD2. This CDR3 spans 17 amino acids. J gave up 3 bases and V 2 bases, and 7 bases lay outside the gene matches. CDR1 and CDR2 from the germline V gene are LGHDT and YNNKEL (reference sequence). The CDR3: CASSQLAGVKGYNEQFF. The CDR3 DNA reads TGTGCCAGCAGCCAACTAGCGGGAGTAAAGGGCTACAATGAGCAGTTCTTC.

The chain combines TRBV25-1 with TRBJ2-5, with D maybe TRBD1 (5 bases). Germline loops: CDR1 MGHDK, CDR2 SYGVNS. V lost 2 bases and J 3 bases, leaving 16 bases between the germline ends. There are 16 residues in the CDR3. CDR3 in amino acids: CASSESAQGLKETQYF. The CDR3, as DNA: TGTGCCAGCAGTGAAAGCGCTCAGGGTTTGAAAGAGACCCAGTACTTC. Full variable domain (rest looked up from reference TRBV25-1 and TRBJ2-5): EADIYQTPRYLVIGTGKKITLECSQTMGHDKMYWYQQDPGMELHLIHYSYGVNSTEKGDLSSESTVSRIRTEHFPLTLESARPSHTSQYLCASSESAQGLKETQYFGPGTRLLVL.